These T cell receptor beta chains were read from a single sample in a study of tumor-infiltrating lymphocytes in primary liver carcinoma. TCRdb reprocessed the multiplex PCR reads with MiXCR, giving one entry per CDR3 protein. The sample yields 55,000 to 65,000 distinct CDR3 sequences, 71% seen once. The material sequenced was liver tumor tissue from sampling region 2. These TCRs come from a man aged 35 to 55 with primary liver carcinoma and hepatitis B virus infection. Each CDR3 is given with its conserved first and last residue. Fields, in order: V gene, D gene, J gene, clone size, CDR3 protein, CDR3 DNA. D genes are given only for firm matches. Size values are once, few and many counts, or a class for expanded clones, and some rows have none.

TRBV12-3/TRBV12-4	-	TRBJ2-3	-	CVSRTIDTQYF	TGTGTCAGCAGGACCATAGATACGCAGTATTTT
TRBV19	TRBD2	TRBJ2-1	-	CASTSAASGMNEQFF	TGTGCCAGCACCTCGGCGGCTAGCGGGATGAATGAGCAGTTCTTC
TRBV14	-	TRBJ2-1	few	CASSAVGGSYNEQFF	TGTGCCAGCAGCGCGGTAGGAGGAAGCTACAATGAGCAGTTCTTC
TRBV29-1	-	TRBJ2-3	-	CSVAGEQQRDTQYF	TGCAGCGTTGCGGGGGAACAGCAACGAGATACGCAGTATTTT
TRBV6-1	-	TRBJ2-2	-	CVSSEIRWQALDGELFF	TGTGTCAGCAGTGAAATCAGATGGCAGGCCCTCGACGGGGAGCTGTTTTTT
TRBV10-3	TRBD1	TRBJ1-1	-	CAFRERTQGLNTEAFF	TGTGCCTTCAGGGAGAGGACACAGGGGTTGAACACTGAAGCTTTCTTT
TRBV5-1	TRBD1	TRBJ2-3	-	CARSLTGLAPDTQYF	TGCGCCAGAAGCCTGACAGGGTTGGCACCAGATACGCAGTATTTT
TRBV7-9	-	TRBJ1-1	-	CASSLAGGNNEAFF	TGTGCCAGCAGCTTAGCGGGGGGAAACAATGAAGCTTTCTTT
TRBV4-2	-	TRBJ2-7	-	CASSQEGQGARVQYF	TGTGCCAGCAGCCAAGAGGGGCAGGGTGCGAGGGTGCAGTACTTC
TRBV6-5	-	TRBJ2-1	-	CVSSYGVGALNEQFF	TGTGTCAGCAGTTACGGGGTGGGAGCCCTCAATGAGCAGTTCTTC
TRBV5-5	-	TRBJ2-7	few	CASSLSQLSSYEQYF	TGTGCCAGCAGCTTGTCACAGCTGAGCTCCTACGAGCAGTACTTC
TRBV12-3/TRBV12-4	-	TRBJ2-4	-	CVSKRAGEGNIQYF	TGTGTCAGCAAGAGAGCAGGAGAGGGAAACATTCAGTACTTC
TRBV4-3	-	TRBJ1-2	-	CASSAELEIYVYTF	TGCGCCAGCAGCGCTGAGTTGGAGATATATGTCTACACCTTC
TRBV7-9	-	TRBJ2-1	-	CASSARQGHKEQFF	TGTGCCAGCAGCGCGAGACAAGGCCACAAGGAGCAGTTCTTC
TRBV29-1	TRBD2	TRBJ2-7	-	CSVTGGTSAGSYEQYF	TGCAGTGTCACCGGCGGGACTAGCGCGGGCTCCTACGAGCAGTACTTC
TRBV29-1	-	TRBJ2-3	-	CSIEDRPDTQYF	TGCAGCATTGAAGACAGACCAGATACGCAGTATTTT
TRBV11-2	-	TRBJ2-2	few	CASSLNSHTGELFF	TGTGCCAGCAGCTTAAACTCTCACACCGGGGAGCTGTTTTTT
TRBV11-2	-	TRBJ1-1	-	CASTPSRWLVNTEAFF	TGTGCCAGCACCCCATCCAGGTGGTTAGTGAACACTGAAGCTTTCTTT
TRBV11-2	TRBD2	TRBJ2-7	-	CASSLVLDIGRAVYF	TGTGCCAGCAGCTTGGTACTGGACATTGGGAGGGCCGTCTACTTC
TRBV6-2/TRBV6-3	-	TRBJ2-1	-	CASIYLAGYHNEQFF	TGTGCCAGCATTTATCTGGCGGGCTATCACAATGAGCAGTTCTTC
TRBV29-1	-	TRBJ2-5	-	CSVEADWGRGETQYF	TGCAGCGTTGAAGCGGACTGGGGGCGAGGAGAGACCCAGTATTTC
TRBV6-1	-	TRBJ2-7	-	CASSENVGGTYEQYF	TGTGCCAGCAGTGAAAACGTCGGGGGTACCTACGAGCAGTACTTC
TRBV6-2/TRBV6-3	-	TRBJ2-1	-	CTRSYRASLFF	TGTACCAGGAGTTATCGTGCCTCCTTATTCTTC
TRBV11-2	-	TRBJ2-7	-	CASSLDPGQSYGQYF	TGTGCCAGCAGCCTAGATCCGGGACAATCCTACGGGCAGTACTTC
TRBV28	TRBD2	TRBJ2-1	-	CASSREGRGYYEQFF	TGTGCCAGCAGCCGGGAGGGCCGGGGTTACTATGAGCAGTTCTTC
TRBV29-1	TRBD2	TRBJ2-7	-	CSVTSGTSGDSYQQYF	TGCAGCGTCACCAGCGGGACTAGCGGGGACTCCTACCAGCAGTACTTC
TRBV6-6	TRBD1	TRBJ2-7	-	CASSYGTGDSEQYF	TGTGCCAGTAGTTACGGGACAGGTGATAGCGAGCAGTACTTC